This TCR beta chain came from a study of CD8+ T cells in alopecia areata. Study context: Treated patients received oral tofacitinib, 5 to 10 mg twice daily.

Points on this clone: What it binds is not known.

This sample's treatment: oral pan-JAK inhibitor, 5-10 mg twice daily. PBMCs were stained for CD3, CD4 and CD8, and CD4+ and CD8+ T cells were sorted. Whole-study findings and limits: With tofacitinib ongoing, many expanded lesional clones persisted in both scalp and blood.

The authors extracted RNA and reverse transcribed it into cDNA as the sequencing template. TCRdb's table, derived via immunoSEQ multiplex PCR, lists solely in-frame clones and lacks some. The sample includes roughly 180,000 clones, about 53% seen only once; the top ten take about a tenth. CDR1 SGHRS and CDR2 YFSETQ come from the germline V gene. The V and J ends lost 0 bases and 8 bases respectively, with 11 bases between them. CDR3 length equals 13 residues. This sample comprised CD8+ T cells sorted from blood, obtained at week 24, from a patient treated with tofacitinib. The origin of this receptor is a human donor with alopecia areata. V usage is TRBV5-1 and J usage is TRBJ1-2; no definite D call. The CDR3 coding sequence is TGCGCCAGCAGCTTGGATAGGCTTCGAGGCTACACCTTC. Translated, it gives CASSLDRLRGYTF. Drawing the rest from reference TRBV5-1 and TRBJ1-2, the complete variable domain is KAGVTQTPRYLIKTRGQQVTLSCSPISGHRSVSWYQQTPGQGLQFLFEYFSETQRNKGNFPGRFSGRQFSNSRSEMNVSTLELGDSALYLCASSLDRLRGYTFGSGTRLTVV.